Only a few counts were recorded for the clone carrying this T cell receptor (beta chain). Sequenced by immunoSEQ multiplex PCR; TCRdb stores in-frame clones only, minus some. This sample yields around 5,000 clones, of which more than 20% are seen a single time; 5.5% to 7.5% belongs to the top ten. The data belong to a study of graft-versus-host responses after intestinal transplantation. Co-plating was performed using 200,000 CFSE-labeled responder cells and 200,000 irradiated, violet-dye-labeled stimulator cells. The CDR3 length is 11 residues. CDR1 SGHNT and CDR2 YYREEE come from the germline V gene (reference sequence). Trimming shortened V by 5 bases and J by 1 base, and 3 bases separated the two germline ends.

V usage is TRBV5-4 and J usage is TRBJ1-1; D call uncertain. The sequence was obtained from a human patient who received an intestinal transplant. Here the sequenced sample was alloreactive CD8+ T cells from a mixed lymphocyte reaction culture, taken before intestinal transplant. Subset noted: CFSE-low proliferating T cells sorted from approximately six-day pre-transplant mixed lymphocyte reaction (GvH or HvG direction). For the CDR3, the DNA is TGTGCCAGCAGAGAGAACACTGAAGCTTTCTTT. This codes for CASRENTEAFF.